These 26 T cell receptor beta chains were sequenced from one sample in a study of esophageal squamous cell carcinoma under preoperative chemotherapy. Documented time point: after preoperative PTX-NDP chemotherapy. One entry per CDR3 protein, called by TCRdb with MiXCR from the PCR reads. Of about 19,000 distinct CDR3 sequences listed, about 43% were seen once; the top ten hold roughly 30%. This sample was obtained from a patient given preoperative chemotherapy. Receptors were obtained from a human donor with esophageal squamous cell carcinoma. The donor label of this sample is uncertain.

This clonotype was picked up many times. The rearrangement uses TRBV7-9 and TRBJ1-2; no clear D. V lost 2 bases, J lost 3 bases, and 10 bases lay in between. The CDR3 totals 14 residues. Germline CDR1 is SEHNR and CDR2 is FQNEAQ (reference sequence). The CDR3 sequence is CASSLNQPYYGYTF. CDR3 DNA: TGTGCCAGCAGCTTAAACCAGCCCTACTATGGCTACACCTTC.

Ten or more counts support this clonotype. This chain uses TRBV7-9 with TRBJ1-6; 10 bases are a match to TRBD1. The ends lost 4 bases at V and 10 bases at J; junction bases unmatched: 7. CDR3 size: 15 residues. Germline V gene sequence: CDR1 SEHNR, CDR2 FQNEAQ (reference sequence). CDR3 sequence: CASSSNLDRGSPLHF. CDR3 bases: TGTGCCAGCAGCTCCAACCTGGACAGGGGGTCACCCCTCCACTTT.

In its sample, this clonotype was seen once. This sequence may be a read error, since a much larger clone differs from it by one base. Here the CDR3 omits its conserved ending phenylalanine or tryptophan, so a read error is the likely source. This rearrangement joins TRBV7-2 to TRBJ2-1, with no clear D. Judging by the DNA end, TRBJ2-7 fits better; the J call may be wrong. The CDR3 is made up of 13 amino acids. Germline V gene lookup returns CDR1 SGHTA and CDR2 FQGNSA. The CDR3 bases are TGTGCCAGCAGCCAAGGGTCTTACTACGAGCAGTACTCC. Amino acids: CASSQGSYYEQYS.

The chain uses TRBV28 and TRBJ2-6; D remains unclear. Looked up from germline, CDR1 is MDHEN and CDR2 is SYDVKM. V dropped 4 bases and J dropped 0 bases, with 4 bases sitting between them. CDR3 length equals 14 residues. The CDR3 sequence is CASSYNSGANVLTF. CDR3 sequence (DNA): TGTGCCAGCAGTTATAACTCTGGGGCCAACGTCCTGACTTTC.

A note on this clonotype: Since a much larger clone is just one base distant, this may be a read error. This chain connects TRBV7-9 to TRBJ2-1; TRBD2 might be the D (6 bases). The CDR3 runs to 17 residues. V was clipped by 2 bases and J by 13 bases, with 27 bases between them. Looked up from germline, CDR1 is SEHNR and CDR2 is FQNEAQ (reference sequence). CDR3 region: CASSLLGEVRQRETQFF. In DNA, the CDR3 is TGTGCCAGCAGCTTATTAGGGGAGGTCAGACAAAGGGAGACCCAGTTCTTC.

This clonotype is medium-sized in the sample. The junction departs from germline at one end; a sequencing error may be responsible. This chain uses TRBV7-2 with TRBJ2-1; 13 bases line up with TRBD2. CDR3 size: 16 residues. Germline CDR1 is SGHTA and CDR2 is FQGNSA. The CDR3 region is CASSLAHTSGRENQFF. In DNA form, the CDR3 reads TGTGCCAGCAGCCTAGCCCACACTAGCGGGAGGGAAAATCAGTTCTTC.

As concerns this clonotype: A read error may produce the germline difference seen at one junction end. The gene calls are TRBV7-2 and TRBJ2-5; D possibly corresponds to TRBD2 (7 bases). The CDR3 extends over 16 amino acids. The germline V gene encodes CDR1 SGHTA and CDR2 FQGNSA. The CDR3 reads CASRARGGGGTETQYF. For the CDR3, the DNA is TGTGCCAGCAGGGCACGAGGGGGGGGTGGCACAGAGACGCAGTATTTC.

The chain couples TRBV6-2 or TRBV6-3 to TRBJ2-2; a possible D gene is TRBD2 (6 bases). This CDR3 is 14 amino acids long. The germline V and J ends were trimmed by 5 bases and 13 bases, with 20 bases remaining between them. Germline V lookup: CDR1 MNHEY, CDR2 SVGEGT. This CDR3 is CASSQTRSTGTLFF. The CDR3 DNA reads TGTGCCAGCAGTCAGACTAGGAGCACCGGGACGCTGTTTTTT.

Many counts were recorded for this clonotype. V usage is TRBV27 and J usage is TRBJ2-1, with 11 bases matching TRBD1. The J call may not be correct, given that the DNA end is closer to TRBJ2-7. CDR1 and CDR2 (germline): MNHEY, SMNVEV (reference sequence). The CDR3 covers 13 residues. The CDR3 sequence is CASSPDRGLEQYF. The DNA of the CDR3 is TGTGCCAGCAGCCCGGACAGGGGGCTTGAGCAGTACTTC.

This clonotype was recorded a few times. DNA for the CDR3: TGTGCCACCCGGGACAGGGGCAGAACAGATACGCAGTATTTT. Translated: CATRDRGRTDTQYF. The V gene is TRBV19, the J gene TRBJ2-3, with 10 bases aligning to TRBD1. This CDR3 is built from 14 residues. V lost 10 bases, J lost 3 bases, and 7 bases stayed unmatched. CDR1 and CDR2 (germline): LNHDA, SQIVND (reference sequence).

This clonotype came up many times. An end of the junction does not agree with germline; a read error may underlie this. The chain links TRBV12-3 or TRBV12-4 to TRBJ1-2; TRBD1 is a possible D gene (6 bases). This CDR3 is built from 10 residues. The CDR3, as DNA: TGTGCCAGCAGTTTCGGACAGTCCATCTTC. Translating it yields CASSFGQSIF.

In the case of this clonotype: An end of the junction differs from the germline gene, which may be a read error. The chain joins TRBV12-3 or TRBV12-4 to TRBJ2-5; D possibly corresponds to TRBD1 (6 bases). Gene TRBJ2-1 matches the end of the DNA better, so the J call may be wrong. CDR3 length equals 15 residues. CDR3 amino acids: CARSFRTVLQETQFF. The CDR3 DNA is TGTGCCAGGAGTTTTCGGACAGTACTTCAAGAGACCCAGTTCTTC.

CDR3 coding DNA: TGTGCCAGCAGCCCTCGGAGAGCGGGTGGCCAAGAGACCCAGTACTTC. Its translation is CASSPRRAGGQETQYF. The chain joins TRBV5-4 to TRBJ2-5, with D possibly TRBD2 on 6 matching bases. CDR3 length: 16 amino acids. The ends were cut back, 4 bases at V and 1 base at J, with 17 bases in the middle. From germline, CDR1 is SGHNT and CDR2 YYREEE (reference sequence).

The table lists this clonotype with many counts. A much larger clone lies a single base off, so this may be a read error. This chain joins TRBV6-1 and TRBJ2-1; D is perhaps TRBD2 (7 bases). The CDR3 runs 14 residues. V was trimmed by 7 bases and J by 13 bases, leaving 23 bases between them. Germline CDR1 is MNHNS and CDR2 is SASEGT. Here the CDR3 reads CASNPDPSGGAQFF. The CDR3 DNA is TGTGCCAGCAATCCAGACCCCTCTGGGGGGGCCCAGTTCTTC.

This clonotype was seen a handful of times. This rearrangement joins TRBV7-2 to TRBJ2-3; TRBD2 agrees at 9 bases. There are 15 residues in the CDR3. The J segment lost 4 bases and the V segment lost 5 bases, leaving 7 bases of the junction unmatched. The germline V gene has CDR1 SGHTA and CDR2 FQGNSA. The CDR3 DNA is TGTGCCAGCAGCGTTAGCGGGGGCGCCCCAGATACGCAGTATTTT. This codes for CASSVSGGAPDTQYF.

This clonotype was observed many times. V and J are TRBV7-2 and TRBJ2-5; the D gene is possibly TRBD1 (6 bases). V lost 5 bases and J 2 bases, leaving 15 bases between the germline ends. The CDR3 contains 15 residues. Germline lookup yields CDR1 SGHTA and CDR2 FQGNSA. DNA for the CDR3: TGTGCCAGCAGCCCACAGGGACGAAATCAAGAGACCCAGTACTTC. It specifies CASSPQGRNQETQYF.

To note about this clonotype: Its ends do not fully match the called genes, so a read error is possible. The V gene is TRBV7-2, the J gene TRBJ2-3, with D maybe TRBD2 (7 bases). In germline, CDR1 is SGHTA, CDR2 FQGNSA. This CDR3 contains 16 residues. The CDR3 spells CASRGRGGGGPETQYF. CDR3 nucleotide sequence: TGTGCCAGCAGGGGACGAGGGGGGGGGGGCCCAGAGACCCAGTACTTT.

This clonotype was recorded many times. This rearrangement joins TRBV7-2 to TRBJ2-5; TRBD2 aligns across 8 bases. TRBJ2-7 matches the DNA end more closely, so the J call is doubtful. Looked up from germline, CDR1 is SGHTA and CDR2 is FQGNSA. CDR3 size: 13 residues. The CDR3, as DNA: TGTGCCAGCGGACGCGGGGGGAGCTACGAGCAGTACTTC. Protein: CASGRGGSYEQYF.

The chain employs TRBV7-7 and TRBJ2-1; D is possibly TRBD2 (5 bases). From germline, CDR1 is SSHAT and CDR2 FNYEAQ (reference sequence). V dropped 1 base and J dropped 13 bases, with 14 bases sitting between them. This CDR3 has 13 residues. This CDR3 is CASSLEEDETQFF. The CDR3 bases are TGTGCCAGCAGCTTAGAGGAGGACGAGACCCAGTTCTTC.

To note about this clonotype: It may be a read error: a sequence one base away is much more abundant. This chain links TRBV7-2 with TRBJ1-5, with a possible D match to TRBD1 (6 bases). Germline V gene lookup returns CDR1 SGHTA and CDR2 FQGNSA. This CDR3 has 16 residues. Written as DNA, the CDR3 is TGTGCCAGCAGCTTAGTTGGGGGGGCCAGCAATCAGCCCCACCATTTT. Translation gives CASSLVGGASNQPHHF.

This clonotype was counted many times. A read error is possible here, since a much larger clone lies one base away. This rearrangement joins TRBV24-1 to TRBJ2-5, with 11 bases aligning to TRBD2. CDR1 and CDR2 (germline): KGHDR, SFDVKD. Germline trimming cut 4 bases from V and 11 bases from J; bases unmatched to any gene: 14. This CDR3 is 16 amino acids long. The CDR3 DNA reads as TGTGCCACCAGTGACACTAGCGGGGGTAATGAAAATGAGCAGTACTTC. The encoded protein is CATSDTSGGNENEQYF.

This chain uses TRBV7-9 with TRBJ2-5; 9 bases match TRBD1. Germline V CDR1 and CDR2: SEHNR, FQNEAQ (reference sequence). V gave up 5 bases and J gave up 7 bases; unmatched junction bases: 14. CDR3 length equals 16 residues. The CDR3 DNA reads TGTGCCAGCAGCCCGACTCGGGACAGGGAAAAAACGACCCAGTACTTC. This codes for CASSPTRDREKTTQYF.

This clonotype was detected a few times. The V call is TRBV7-2, the J call TRBJ2-5; 11 bases are a match to TRBD2. Germline CDR1 and CDR2: SGHTA and FQGNSA. V was clipped by 7 bases and J by 2 bases; unmatched bases: 3. This CDR3 is built from 14 residues. Here the CDR3 reads CASTPSGRQETQYF. The CDR3 coding sequence is TGTGCCAGCACTCCTAGCGGGAGGCAAGAGACCCAGTACTTC.

This clonotype was found a few times. The chain carries TRBV6-1 and TRBJ2-3, with 9 nucleotides matching TRBD2. Trimming cost V 4 bases and J 2 bases; bases outside gene matches: 10. The CDR3 is made up of 17 amino acids. The germline CDR1 and CDR2 sequences are MNHNS and SASEGT. The CDR3 sequence is CASSAPVAGDVTDTQYF. The CDR3 DNA sequence: TGTGCCAGCAGTGCCCCCGTAGCGGGAGACGTCACAGATACGCAGTATTTT.

The chain employs TRBV11-3 and TRBJ2-3, with unresolved D. This CDR3 has 15 residues. V shed 6 bases and J shed 1 base, with 14 bases lying between them. Germline CDR1 is SGHNT and CDR2 is YENEEA. The CDR3 loop is CASRDPALRTDTQYF. CDR3 DNA sequence: TGTGCCAGCAGGGATCCCGCGCTACGCACAGATACGCAGTATTTT.

This clonotype was recorded at least ten times. CDR3 DNA sequence: TGTGCCAGCAGCCCAGGGACTAGCGGGGGGGCCGCAGATACGCAGTATTTT. This sequence encodes CASSPGTSGGAADTQYF. J is TRBJ2-3 and V is TRBV7-3, with 16 positions matching TRBD2. The length of the CDR3 is 17 residues. V was pared by 5 bases and J by 4 bases, with 6 bases of the junction left unmatched. CDR1 is SGHTA and CDR2 is FQGTGA in the germline V gene. The full variable domain, in which reference TRBV7-3 and TRBJ2-3 provide the parts outside the CDR3, is GAGVSQTPSNKVTEKGKYVELRCDPISGHTALYWYRQSLGQGPEFLIYFQGTGAADDSGLPNDRFFAVRPEGSVSTLKIQRTERGDSAVYLCASSPGTSGGAADTQYFGPGTRLTVL.